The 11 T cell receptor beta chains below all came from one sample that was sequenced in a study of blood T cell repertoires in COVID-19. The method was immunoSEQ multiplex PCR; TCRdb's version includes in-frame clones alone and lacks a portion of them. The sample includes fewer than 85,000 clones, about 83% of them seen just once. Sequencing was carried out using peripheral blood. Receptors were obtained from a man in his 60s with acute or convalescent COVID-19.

Here the CDR3 DNA reads TGTGCCAGCAGCTTAGCCGGGGATGCGGGGGAGCTGTTTTTT. Protein: CASSLAGDAGELFF. The chain recombines TRBV7-9 with TRBJ2-2; D is perhaps TRBD2 (5 bases). Trimming shortened V by 0 bases and J by 8 bases, and 10 bases separated the two germline ends. This CDR3 is built from 14 residues. Per germline, CDR1 SEHNR and CDR2 FQNEAQ (reference sequence). Full variable domain (missing parts from reference TRBV7-9 and TRBJ2-2): DTGVSQNPRHKITKRGQNVTFRCDPISEHNRLYWYRQTLGQGPEFLTYFQNEAQLEKSRLLSDRFSAERPKGSFSTLEIQRTEQGDSAMYLCASSLAGDAGELFFGEGSRLTVL.

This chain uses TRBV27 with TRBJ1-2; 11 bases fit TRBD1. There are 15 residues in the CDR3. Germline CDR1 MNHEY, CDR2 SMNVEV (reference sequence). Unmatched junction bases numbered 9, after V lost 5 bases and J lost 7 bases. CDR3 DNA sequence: TGTGCCAGCAGTCCACTGGACAGGGGGCGCAGTGGCTACACCTTC. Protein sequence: CASSPLDRGRSGYTF.

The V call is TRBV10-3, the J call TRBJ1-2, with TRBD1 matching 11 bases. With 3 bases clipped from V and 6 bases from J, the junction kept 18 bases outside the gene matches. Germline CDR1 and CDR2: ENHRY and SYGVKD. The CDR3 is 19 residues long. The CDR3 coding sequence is TGTGCCATCAGTGATTTAGAAGGGACAGGGGGTTCAATTCGGAATGGCTACACCTTC. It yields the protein CAISDLEGTGGSIRNGYTF.

CDR3 DNA: TGTGCCAGCAGCTCAGGACAGGGAGTAGATACGCAGTATTTT. Its protein is CASSSGQGVDTQYF. This sequence joins TRBV7-9 and TRBJ2-3, with 8 bases lining up with TRBD1. Germline V lookup: CDR1 SEHNR, CDR2 FQNEAQ (reference sequence). The CDR3 is 14 residues long. The V gene end was trimmed by 4 bases and the J gene end by 5 bases; junction bases not matched to a gene: 5. The full variable domain, in which reference TRBV7-9 and TRBJ2-3 provide the parts outside the CDR3, is DTGVSQNPRHKITKRGQNVTFRCDPISEHNRLYWYRQTLGQGPEFLTYFQNEAQLEKSRLLSDRFSAERPKGSFSTLEIQRTEQGDSAMYLCASSSGQGVDTQYFGPGTRLTVL.

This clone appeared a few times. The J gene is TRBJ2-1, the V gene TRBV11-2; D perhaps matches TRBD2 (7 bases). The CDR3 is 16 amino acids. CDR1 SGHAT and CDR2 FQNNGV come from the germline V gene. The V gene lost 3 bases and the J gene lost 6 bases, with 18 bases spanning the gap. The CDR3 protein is CASSLGGGRPINEQFF. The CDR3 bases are TGTGCCAGCAGCTTGGGGGGGGGCCGGCCGATCAATGAGCAGTTCTTC.

The CDR3 bases are TGCGCCAGCAGCTTGGCCACAACACCGATCTCCTACGAGCAGTACTTC. This sequence encodes CASSLATTPISYEQYF. The genes are TRBV5-1 and TRBJ2-7; no clear D. The CDR3 has 16 amino acids. CDR1 and CDR2 (germline): SGHRS, YFSETQ. V was cut by 0 bases and J by 0 bases, with 13 bases left in between.

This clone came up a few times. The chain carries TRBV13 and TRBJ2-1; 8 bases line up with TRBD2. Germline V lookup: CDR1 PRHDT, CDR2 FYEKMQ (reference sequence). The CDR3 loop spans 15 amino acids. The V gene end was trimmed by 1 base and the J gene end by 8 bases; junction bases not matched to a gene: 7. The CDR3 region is CASSLEGLGFHEQFF. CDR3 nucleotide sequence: TGTGCCAGCAGCTTAGAGGGACTAGGATTCCATGAGCAGTTCTTC.

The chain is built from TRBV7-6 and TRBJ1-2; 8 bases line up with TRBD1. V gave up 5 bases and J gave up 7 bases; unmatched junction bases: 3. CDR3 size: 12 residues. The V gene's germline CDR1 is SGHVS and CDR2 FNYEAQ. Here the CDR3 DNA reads TGTGCCAGCAGCGCAGACAGGGGTGGCTACACCTTC. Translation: CASSADRGGYTF.

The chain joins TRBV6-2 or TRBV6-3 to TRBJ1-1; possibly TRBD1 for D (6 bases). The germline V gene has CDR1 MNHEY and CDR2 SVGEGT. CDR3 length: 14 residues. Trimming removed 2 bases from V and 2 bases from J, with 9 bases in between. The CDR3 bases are TGTGCCAGCAGTTACGGGGGCCCCAACACTGAAGCTTTCTTT. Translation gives CASSYGGPNTEAFF.

As DNA, the CDR3 is TGTGCCAGCAGCGCGGGGCAGGGCGGAGCTTTCTTT. This translates into CASSAGQGGAFF. The genes are TRBV11-2 and TRBJ1-1; possibly TRBD1 for D (5 bases). This CDR3 comprises 12 residues. V was pared by 5 bases and J by 10 bases, with 14 bases between. Germline V gives CDR1 SGHAT, CDR2 FQNNGV.

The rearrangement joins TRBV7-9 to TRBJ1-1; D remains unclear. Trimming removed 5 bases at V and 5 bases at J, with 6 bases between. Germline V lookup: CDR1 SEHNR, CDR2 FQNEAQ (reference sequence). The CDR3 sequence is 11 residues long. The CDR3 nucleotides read TGTGCCAGCAGCCGAGAAACTGAAGCTTTCTTT. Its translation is CASSRETEAFF.